These 9 T cell receptor beta chains came from one sample sequenced in a study of T cell changes during pregnancy in multiple sclerosis. Sequenced by immunoSEQ multiplex PCR; TCRdb stores in-frame clones only, minus some. The table includes approximately 59,000 clones, 90% to 95% detected once. This sample comprised CD4+ T cells from peripheral blood mononuclear cells, obtained before pregnancy. The receptors derive from a female donor with multiple sclerosis, enrolled in a pregnancy study.

With regard to this clone: The junction differs from germline at one of its ends, possibly a read error. This chain connects TRBV7-7 to TRBJ2-3; weak D call: TRBD1 (5 bases). The CDR3 loop spans 13 amino acids. The germline V gene encodes CDR1 SSHAT and CDR2 FNYEAQ (reference sequence). The CDR3 is CASSQQVTDTQYF. CDR3 in DNA: TGTGCTAGCAGCCAACAGGTGACAGATACGCAGTATTTT.

This clone was observed a single time. Here the CDR3 DNA reads TGCGCCAGCAGCCCCGTGATAGCGGGTGGCTCCTACGAGCAGTACTTC. Encoded protein: CASSPVIAGGSYEQYF. V gene TRBV5-1 combines with J gene TRBJ2-7, with 7 bases matching TRBD2. With V trimmed by 4 bases and J by 0 bases, 10 bases remained unmatched. The CDR3 is 16 residues long. Germline lookup yields CDR1 SGHRS and CDR2 YFSETQ.

CDR3 DNA sequence: TGTGCCAGTAGTGACATTTTAGGGAGGGCTTACAATGAGCAGTTCTTC. Its protein product is CASSDILGRAYNEQFF. The gene calls are TRBV19 and TRBJ2-1; 7 bases agree with TRBD2. CDR3 length equals 16 residues. In germline, CDR1 is LNHDA, CDR2 SQIVND (reference sequence). Trimming removed 5 bases from V and 4 bases from J; junction bases left unmatched: 11.

This sequence joins TRBV25-1 and TRBJ1-1, with TRBD1 as a possible D gene (6 bases). V lost 5 bases, J lost 1 base, and 14 bases lay in between. The CDR3 is 15 amino acids. CDR1 MGHDK and CDR2 SYGVNS come from the germline V gene. The chain's CDR3 is CASSSRGGGNTEAFF. As DNA, the CDR3 is TGTGCCAGCAGTTCCCGGGGAGGGGGGAACACTGAAGCTTTCTTT.

This chain uses TRBV7-2 with TRBJ2-3, with 11 bases aligning to TRBD2. Germline trimming cut 5 bases from V and 5 bases from J; bases unmatched to any gene: 3. This CDR3 has 14 residues. Germline assignment: CDR1 SGHTA and CDR2 FQGNSA. The CDR3 DNA is TGTGCCAGCAGCGGACTAGCGGGTCGAGATACGCAGTATTTT. This translates into CASSGLAGRDTQYF.

The rearrangement uses TRBV21-1 and TRBJ2-3; TRBD2, the table's D call, was not compared with the DNA. TRBV21-1 is annotated as a pseudogene. CDR3 length: 15 amino acids. The CDR3 protein is CASSKMSGERDTQYF. CDR3 DNA: TGTGCCAGCAGCAAGATGAGCGGGGAGAGAGATACGCAGTATTTT.

The chain has TRBV5-1 and TRBJ2-7; D perhaps matches TRBD1 (5 bases). This CDR3 comprises 15 residues. V gave up 1 base and J gave up 3 bases, with 14 bases separating them. Germline assignment: CDR1 SGHRS and CDR2 YFSETQ. The CDR3: CASSLSQGNFYEQYF. CDR3 DNA: TGCGCCAGCAGCTTGAGCCAGGGTAACTTCTACGAGCAGTACTTC.

This chain uses TRBV28 with TRBJ2-1; 13 positions match TRBD2. The V gene's germline CDR1 is MDHEN and CDR2 SYDVKM. The length of the CDR3 is 18 residues. With V trimmed by 7 bases and J by 1 base, 10 bases remained unmatched. The CDR3 spells CASTQTEGLAGSYNEQFF. Written as DNA, the CDR3 is TGTGCCAGCACACAAACTGAGGGACTAGCGGGGTCCTACAATGAGCAGTTCTTC.

The rearrangement links TRBV23-1 to TRBJ1-5; perhaps TRBD1 as D (6 bases). TRBV23-1 is marked as an open reading frame, function uncertain. This CDR3 spans 16 amino acids. The V end lost 0 bases, the J end lost 7 bases, and 16 bases lay between the germline ends. CDR3 DNA: TGCGCCAGCAGTCAATCCGGGACAAAGGGTCGGCAGCCCCAGCATTTT. Translation: CASSQSGTKGRQPQHF.